The 27 T cell receptor beta chains listed next were all sequenced from one sample in a study of T-cell memory formation after mild COVID-19. TCRdb re-analysed the 5' RACE reads in MiXCR, keeping a single row per CDR3 protein. The data show about 260,000 distinct CDR3 sequences, around 17% seen once. Sequencing was performed on PBMCs or a T cell subset sorted from them (not recorded which). The receptors derive from a young man who had mild COVID-19 (a few samples of this study predate the infection). Cell type and time point are not known.

This clonotype was seen a few times. The gene calls are TRBV10-3 and TRBJ2-7; 9 bases line up with TRBD1. The ends lost 6 bases at V and 0 bases at J; junction bases unmatched: 3. CDR3 length: 14 amino acids. In germline, CDR1 is ENHRY, CDR2 SYGVKD. For the CDR3, the DNA is TGTGCCATCAGAGCGGGACAGGGCTCCTACGAGCAGTACGTC. The encoded protein is CAIRAGQGSYEQYV.

This clonotype was seen a handful of times. V usage is TRBV24-1 and J usage is TRBJ2-1; 10 nucleotides agree with TRBD1. V shed 3 bases and J 6 bases; nucleotides not matched to a gene: 7. In germline, CDR1 is KGHDR, CDR2 SFDVKD. The CDR3 length is 16 residues. Here the CDR3 reads CATSDHRGTGANEQFF. CDR3 nucleotide sequence: TGTGCCACCAGTGATCACCGCGGGACAGGGGCCAATGAGCAGTTCTTC.

The CDR3 DNA sequence: TGTGCCAGCCGACGGACAGGGGACTCCTCTGGAAACACCATATATTTT. Encoded protein: CASRRTGDSSGNTIYF. This chain uses TRBV3-1 with TRBJ1-3; 9 nucleotides align to TRBD1. The ends lost 8 bases at V and 0 bases at J; junction bases unmatched: 8. Germline V CDR1 and CDR2: LGHDT, YNNKEL (reference sequence). The length of the CDR3 is 16 residues.

The rearrangement joins TRBV6-2 or TRBV6-3 to TRBJ2-7; D possibly uses TRBD1 or TRBD2 (5 bases each). The CDR3 is 16 amino acids. CDR1 is MNHEY, CDR2 SVGEGT, per germline. V shed 1 base and J shed 2 bases, with 15 bases lying between them. CDR3 in DNA: TGTGCCAGCAGTTACTTAGAGGGGCCAGCCACCTACGAGCAGTACTTC. Protein product: CASSYLEGPATYEQYF.

This clonotype was counted only a few times. V is TRBV6-5 and J is TRBJ2-2; either TRBD1 or TRBD2 may supply D (5 bases each). V lost 3 bases to trimming and J lost 7 bases, with 18 bases between them. CDR1 and CDR2 (germline): MNHEY, SVGAGI. This CDR3 is built from 16 residues. CDR3 sequence (DNA): TGTGCCAGCAGTTATCGGGACGAGCCCAGAAACGGGGAGCTGTTTTTT. It codes for CASSYRDEPRNGELFF.

The V gene is TRBV7-8, the J gene TRBJ2-1, with 7 positions matching TRBD2. From germline, CDR1 is SGHVS and CDR2 FQNEAQ. Trimming removed 0 bases from V and 0 bases from J; junction bases left unmatched: 8. This CDR3 is 18 amino acids long. Here the CDR3 DNA reads TGTGCCAGCAGCTTAGCGCCGGAAGCGGGGAGCTCCTACAATGAGCAGTTCTTC. Encoded protein: CASSLAPEAGSSYNEQFF.

This clonotype was observed at least ten times. The chain links TRBV20-1 to TRBJ2-7; D is perhaps TRBD1 (5 bases). This CDR3 has 13 amino acids. The germline gives CDR1 DFQATT, CDR2 SNEGSKA (reference sequence). The germline V and J ends were trimmed by 8 bases and 1 base, with 15 bases remaining between them. CDR3 DNA sequence: TGCAGTCTAAGACAGAGGCTTTCCTACGAGCAGTACTTC. This translates into CSLRQRLSYEQYF.

This clonotype was found a few times. The chain links TRBV19 to TRBJ1-4; D remains unclear. V was cut by 9 bases and J by 8 bases, with 16 bases left in between. Germline CDR1 and CDR2: LNHDA and SQIVND (reference sequence). The CDR3 extends over 13 amino acids. This CDR3 is CASQDRASEKLFF. Written as DNA, the CDR3 is TGTGCCAGCCAAGACCGGGCCTCGGAAAAACTGTTTTTT.

This sequence joins TRBV2 and TRBJ2-3; D unresolved. Between the trimmed V and J ends, which lost 7 bases and 1 base, there was a span of 6 bases. The CDR3 runs to 12 residues. Germline lookup yields CDR1 SNHLY and CDR2 FYNNEI. The CDR3 region is CASTQGTDTQYF. In DNA form, the CDR3 reads TGTGCCAGCACCCAAGGCACAGATACGCAGTATTTT.

This chain connects TRBV6-5 to TRBJ1-1; D is ambiguous. V gave up 4 bases and J gave up 1 base, with 13 bases separating them. Per the germline V gene, CDR1 is MNHEY and CDR2 is SVGAGI. The length of the CDR3 is 15 residues. The CDR3 loop is CASSLLLGKNTEAFF. In DNA, the CDR3 is TGTGCCAGCAGTTTACTCCTGGGGAAGAACACTGAAGCTTTCTTT.

The V gene is TRBV20-1, the J gene TRBJ1-5; D is undetermined. The CDR3 length is 15 residues. Trimming left V 0 bases short and J 4 bases short, with 13 bases between. Germline V lookup: CDR1 DFQATT, CDR2 SNEGSKA (reference sequence). In nucleotides, the CDR3 is TGCAGTGCTAGAGATATGTCAGTGGGAAATCAGCCCCAGCATTTT. Amino acids: CSARDMSVGNQPQHF.

The gene calls are TRBV29-1 and TRBJ2-3, with 9 bases matching TRBD1. Looked up from germline, CDR1 is SQVTM and CDR2 is ANQGSEA. The CDR3 runs to 14 residues. Unmatched junction bases numbered 6, after V lost 7 bases and J lost 1 base. CDR3 DNA sequence: TGCAGCGGGCCCCGGGACAGGGGCACAGATACGCAGTATTTT. Translating gives CSGPRDRGTDTQYF.

The chain carries TRBV29-1 and TRBJ1-1; D gene ambiguous. The CDR3 consists of 13 residues. V was pared by 3 bases and J by 1 base, with 9 bases between. Germline CDR1 and CDR2: SQVTM and ANQGSEA. DNA of the CDR3: TGCAGCGTTGACTCCCCTGAGAACACTGAAGCTTTCTTT. Amino acid sequence: CSVDSPENTEAFF.

DNA of the CDR3: TGTGCCAGCAGCTTAGCTGCCAGGGGGAACACTGAAGCTTTCTTT. It encodes CASSLAARGNTEAFF. The rearrangement uses TRBV7-6 and TRBJ1-1; D is perhaps TRBD1 (6 bases). Germline loops: CDR1 SGHVS, CDR2 FNYEAQ. Trimming pared 0 bases from V and 1 base from J, leaving 9 bases between. The CDR3 covers 15 residues.

This clonotype was recorded a few times. This chain uses TRBV15 with TRBJ1-2; tentative D call: TRBD1 (5 bases). V shed 2 bases and J shed 7 bases, with 11 bases lying between them. Germline V gene lookup returns CDR1 LNHNV and CDR2 YYDKDF (reference sequence). This CDR3 spans 13 amino acids. CDR3 DNA sequence: TGTGCCACCAGCAGACAGGGCCAGCGTGGCTACACCTTC. Protein: CATSRQGQRGYTF.

In this sample, this clonotype turned up many times. The gene calls are TRBV9 and TRBJ2-7; 10 nucleotides align to TRBD1. This CDR3 contains 13 residues. Losses at the gene ends were 4 bases for V and 6 bases for J; bases not matched to a gene: 4. Germline CDR1 is SGDLS and CDR2 is YYNGEE. The CDR3 DNA follows: TGTGCCAGCAGCCGGGACAGGGGTGGCGAGCAGTACGTC. Its protein product is CASSRDRGGEQYV.

The V gene is TRBV20-1, the J gene TRBJ2-7; 10 bases are a match to TRBD2. V trimming: 3 bases; J trimming: 4 bases; junction bases outside the gene matches: 6. This CDR3 spans 14 amino acids. Germline CDR1 DFQATT, CDR2 SNEGSKA (reference sequence). The chain's CDR3 is CSARPSGGGYEQYF. Written as DNA, the CDR3 is TGCAGTGCTAGGCCTAGCGGGGGAGGATACGAGCAGTACTTC.

This clonotype was found many times. The J gene is TRBJ2-3, the V gene TRBV7-2; D is tentatively TRBD1 or TRBD2 (6 bases each). Per germline, CDR1 SGHTA and CDR2 FQGNSA. This CDR3 is built from 16 residues. V was cut by 1 base and J by 6 bases, with 17 bases left in between. In nucleotides, the CDR3 is TGTGCCAGCAGCTTAGTAAGGGCGCTAGGGGGGGATACGCAGTATTTT. Amino acid sequence: CASSLVRALGGDTQYF.

The chain combines TRBV12-3 or TRBV12-4 with TRBJ2-1; 7 bases fit TRBD2. This CDR3 is 15 amino acids long. The junction had 9 bases not matched to a gene; V was cut back by 3 bases and J by 7 bases. CDR3 loop: CASSLGRARLNEQFF. In nucleotides, the CDR3 is TGTGCCAGCAGTTTGGGGAGGGCCCGGTTGAATGAGCAGTTCTTC.

This clonotype has more than one count but fewer than ten. This chain uses TRBV7-9 with TRBJ2-2; 9 positions agree with TRBD1. Germline V gene sequence: CDR1 SEHNR, CDR2 FQNEAQ (reference sequence). V was clipped by 6 bases and J by 7 bases; unmatched bases: 12. The CDR3 length is 16 residues. The CDR3: CASSLPGQGAYGELFF. Written as DNA, the CDR3 is TGTGCCAGCAGTTTGCCGGGACAGGGCGCTTACGGGGAGCTGTTTTTT.

This clonotype occurred a few times. This sequence joins TRBV20-1 and TRBJ2-7; either TRBD1 or TRBD2 may fit D (6 bases each). Germline V lookup: CDR1 DFQATT, CDR2 SNEGSKA (reference sequence). V lost 1 base and J lost 2, with 12 bases in between. This CDR3 comprises 14 residues. DNA of the CDR3: TGCAGTGCTAGAGGGGGGGCAGGACCCTACGAGCAGTACGTC. Translated: CSARGGAGPYEQYV.

The chain combines TRBV6-1 with TRBJ2-3; D gene ambiguous. The CDR3 is 15 amino acids. CDR1 MNHNS and CDR2 SASEGT come from the germline V gene. Trimming took 2 bases from V and 6 from J, leaving 15 bases between them. CDR3: CASSEPPGPEDTQYF. Written as DNA, the CDR3 is TGTGCCAGCAGTGAACCCCCCGGACCAGAGGATACGCAGTATTTT.

This clonotype was counted a few times. The chain couples TRBV7-2 to TRBJ1-1, with D unclear. In germline, CDR1 is SGHTA, CDR2 FQGNSA. V was shortened by 7 bases and J by 9 bases, with 12 bases between the two germline ends. This CDR3 comprises 11 residues. The DNA of the CDR3 is TGTGCCAGCAATTATTGGGGTCAAGCTTTCTTT. Protein sequence: CASNYWGQAFF.

For the CDR3, the DNA is TGTGCCAGCAGCGTGGGGGTACCTGGGGCCAACGTCCTGACTTTC. It specifies CASSVGVPGANVLTF. V gene TRBV7-6 combines with J gene TRBJ2-6, with D perhaps matching TRBD1 or TRBD2 (5 bases each). Germline CDR1 reads SGHVS; CDR2 reads FNYEAQ. V lost 5 bases and J 2 bases, leaving 10 bases between the germline ends. The CDR3 sequence is 15 residues long.

A few counts support this clonotype. The genes are TRBV4-3 and TRBJ2-2, with D maybe TRBD2 (6 bases). Germline assignment: CDR1 LGHNA and CDR2 YSLEER. The CDR3 totals 16 residues. V lost 0 bases, J lost 0 bases, and 8 bases lay in between. The DNA of the CDR3 is TGCGCCAGCAGCCAAGATTCGGGAGCGAACACCGGGGAGCTGTTTTTT. Amino acids: CASSQDSGANTGELFF.

The chain links TRBV20-1 to TRBJ2-6; tentatively, D is TRBD2 (5 bases). CDR1 DFQATT and CDR2 SNEGSKA come from the germline V gene (reference sequence). This CDR3 is built from 13 residues. Trimming took off 5 bases at V and 1 base at J, with 6 bases between the two ends. CDR3 sequence: CSAGLSGANVLTF. CDR3 in DNA: TGCAGTGCTGGACTGTCTGGGGCCAACGTCCTGACTTTC.

This clonotype was recorded a few times. The J gene is TRBJ1-2, the V gene TRBV6-2 or TRBV6-3, with 9 positions matching TRBD1. Trimming cost V 2 bases and J 0 bases; bases outside gene matches: 4. The CDR3 sequence is 16 residues long. Germline V gene data show CDR1 as MNHEY and CDR2 as SVGEGT. CDR3 nucleotides: TGTGCCAGCAGTTACGGAAACAGGGGGCCTAACTATGGCTACACCTTC. Its protein product is CASSYGNRGPNYGYTF.